The 18 T cell receptor beta chains reported below all come from one sample, sequenced in a study of shared clonotypes between healthy human individuals. The assay was immunoSEQ multiplex PCR, and TCRdb's table has in-frame clones only and misses some. The profile shows 1.6 million or so clones, around 98.5% of them singletons. Material for sequencing was naive CD4+ T cells sorted from blood. The subset denotes: CD45RA+ positively selected. Receptor source: a man younger than 40 in good health.

The chain joins TRBV25-1 to TRBJ2-2, with D maybe TRBD1 (6 bases). Germline CDR1 reads MGHDK; CDR2 reads SYGVNS. The CDR3 has 14 amino acids. V was clipped by 6 bases and J by 4 bases, with 12 bases between them. CDR3 coding DNA: TGTGCCAGCAGGGAAACAGGGCTCACCGGGGAGCTGTTTTTT. Translating it yields CASRETGLTGELFF.

CDR3 protein: CASSTPRTGGNTEAFF. Here the CDR3 DNA reads TGTGCCAGTAGTACCCCGCGGACAGGGGGAAACACTGAAGCTTTCTTT. This chain uses TRBV19 with TRBJ1-1; 10 bases align to TRBD1. This CDR3 has 16 residues. CDR1 LNHDA and CDR2 SQIVND come from the germline V gene (reference sequence). V gave up 4 bases and J gave up 2 bases; unmatched junction bases: 7. Using reference TRBV19 and TRBJ1-1 for the parts outside the CDR3, the full variable domain is DGGITQSPKYLFRKEGQNVTLSCEQNLNHDAMYWYRQDPGQGLRLIYYSQIVNDFQKGDIAEGYSVSREKKESFPLTVTSAQKNPTAFYLCASSTPRTGGNTEAFFGQGTRLTVV.

The CDR3 sequence is CASSDGRGNTEAFF. In DNA form, the CDR3 reads TGTGCCAGCAGTGATGGCAGGGGGAACACTGAAGCTTTCTTT. The rearrangement uses TRBV2 and TRBJ1-1, with a weak D call TRBD1 (6 bases). The CDR3 runs 14 residues. Germline assignment: CDR1 SNHLY and CDR2 FYNNEI. The germline V and J ends were trimmed by 3 bases and 1 base, with 9 bases remaining between them. Based on the CDR3 plus reference TRBV2 and TRBJ1-1, the full variable domain is EPEVTQTPSHQVTQMGQEVILRCVPISNHLYFYWYRQILGQKVEFLVSFYNNEISEKSEIFDDQFSVERPDGSNFTLKIRSTKLEDSAMYFCASSDGRGNTEAFFGQGTRLTVV.

The rearrangement links TRBV4-1 to TRBJ2-1; perhaps D is TRBD1 or TRBD2 (6 bases each). The V gene lost 4 bases and the J gene lost 4 bases, with 14 bases spanning the gap. This CDR3 region has 15 residues. CDR1 MGHRA and CDR2 YSYEKL come from the germline V gene. The CDR3 here is CASSPPGANYNEQFF. For the CDR3, the DNA is TGCGCCAGCAGCCCGCCGGGGGCCAATTACAATGAGCAGTTCTTC.

The rearrangement joins TRBV9 to TRBJ1-4; the match to TRBD1 covers 9 bases. CDR1 is SGDLS, CDR2 YYNGEE, per germline. V gave up 3 bases and J gave up 7 bases; unmatched junction bases: 7. The CDR3 covers 15 residues. DNA for the CDR3: TGTGCCAGCAGCGCCATTACAGGGGGCGGTGAAAAACTGTTTTTT. Translating gives CASSAITGGGEKLFF.

The chain uses TRBV7-9 and TRBJ1-5; D is unclear. The length of the CDR3 is 13 residues. Per germline, CDR1 SEHNR and CDR2 FQNEAQ (reference sequence). Trimming took off 8 bases at V and 3 bases at J, with 11 bases between the two ends. CDR3 DNA: TGTGCCAGCCGGGCAGCAAACAATCAGCCCCAGCATTTT. This encodes CASRAANNQPQHF.

The chain carries TRBV11-2 and TRBJ1-1; 8 bases fit TRBD1. CDR3 length: 15 amino acids. After removal of 5 bases from V and 1 base from J, the junction contained 6 bases not matched to a gene. Germline CDR1 and CDR2: SGHAT and FQNNGV. In DNA form, the CDR3 reads TGTGCCAGCAGCCCCGGACAGGGAGGGAACACTGAAGCTTTCTTT. It translates to CASSPGQGGNTEAFF.

The chain carries TRBV27 and TRBJ1-1, with D tentatively TRBD1 (5 bases). CDR1 is MNHEY and CDR2 is SMNVEV in the germline V gene (reference sequence). V dropped 0 bases and J dropped 3 bases, with 11 bases sitting between them. The CDR3 has 15 amino acids. CDR3 in amino acids: CASSLSDTPDTEAFF. The CDR3 DNA reads TGTGCCAGCAGTTTATCGGACACGCCAGACACTGAAGCTTTCTTT.

V is TRBV6-5 and J is TRBJ1-4; weak D call: TRBD1 (5 bases). Germline CDR1 and CDR2: MNHEY and SVGAGI. The CDR3 has 14 amino acids. V was trimmed by 6 bases and J by 8 bases, leaving 16 bases between them. The CDR3 DNA sequence: TGTGCCAGCAGCCAGGACAAGCTTGGGGAAAAACTGTTTTTT. Translated, it gives CASSQDKLGEKLFF.

Worth noting for this clone: Other DNA sequences from this sample encode an identical CDR3 as well. The chain uses TRBV5-1 and TRBJ2-1; possible D gene TRBD2, 5 bases. The germline V and J ends were trimmed by 3 bases and 5 bases, with 9 bases remaining between them. Germline CDR1 SGHRS, CDR2 YFSETQ. CDR3 length: 13 residues. For the CDR3, the DNA is TGCGCCAGCAGCTCCGGACTCCACAATGAGCAGTTCTTC. It encodes CASSSGLHNEQFF.

This clone was seen just once. The chain employs TRBV6-6 and TRBJ1-4; D remains unclear. Germline CDR1 and CDR2: MNHNY and SVGAGI (reference sequence). Deletions cut 2 bases from V and 3 bases from J, with 4 bases between. The length of the CDR3 is 13 residues. In DNA form, the CDR3 reads TGTGCCAGCAGTTACAGATCTAATGAAAAACTGTTTTTT. Its translation is CASSYRSNEKLFF.

This chain connects TRBV7-9 to TRBJ2-1; 9 bases are shared with TRBD2. Trimming at V came to 5 bases and at J to 11 bases, leaving 4 bases not matched to a gene. The germline V gene has CDR1 SEHNR and CDR2 FQNEAQ (reference sequence). CDR3 length equals 12 residues. The CDR3 reads CASSQGLAKQFF. As DNA, the CDR3 is TGTGCCAGCAGCCAGGGACTAGCCAAGCAGTTCTTC.

The gene calls are TRBV5-4 and TRBJ1-2; D unresolved. CDR1 SGHNT and CDR2 YYREEE come from the germline V gene (reference sequence). Between the trimmed V and J ends, which lost 2 bases and 5 bases, there was a span of 13 bases. The CDR3 runs to 14 residues. The CDR3 DNA reads as TGTGCCAGCAGCTTTGACCGTGAATCTTATGGCTACACCTTC. This sequence encodes CASSFDRESYGYTF.

This chain links TRBV5-1 with TRBJ2-5; D remains unclear. The CDR3 extends over 14 amino acids. V shed 4 bases and J shed 4 bases, with 14 bases lying between them. Germline lookup yields CDR1 SGHRS and CDR2 YFSETQ. CDR3 DNA sequence: TGCGCCAGCAGCCGGATGAGGAATTCAGAGACCCAGTACTTC. This codes for CASSRMRNSETQYF. Complete variable domain (other parts from reference TRBV5-1 and TRBJ2-5): KAGVTQTPRYLIKTRGQQVTLSCSPISGHRSVSWYQQTPGQGLQFLFEYFSETQRNKGNFPGRFSGRQFSNSRSEMNVSTLELGDSALYLCASSRMRNSETQYFGPGTRLLVL.

The chain combines TRBV15 with TRBJ2-7; TRBD1 agrees at 7 bases. The CDR3 has 15 residues. Germline assignment: CDR1 LNHNV and CDR2 YYDKDF (reference sequence). The junction had 7 bases not matched to a gene; V was cut back by 0 bases and J by 5 bases. CDR3 sequence (DNA): TGTGCCACCAGCAGAGATCTAAGGGGGCGCAACGAGCAGTACTTC. Translation gives CATSRDLRGRNEQYF.

The table lists this clone with a count of one. The V gene is TRBV7-8, the J gene TRBJ2-7, with D perhaps TRBD1 (5 bases). The CDR3 length is 13 residues. V was trimmed by 5 bases and J by 5 bases, leaving 13 bases between them. The V gene's germline CDR1 is SGHVS and CDR2 FQNEAQ. In DNA, the CDR3 is TGTGCCAGCAGCCTCAGGGTTTACGACGAGCAGTACTTC. Encoded protein: CASSLRVYDEQYF.

The chain recombines TRBV6-5 with TRBJ2-2; D is ambiguous. This CDR3 has 16 amino acids. Germline loops: CDR1 MNHEY, CDR2 SVGAGI. The V gene lost 0 bases and the J gene lost 3 bases, with 11 bases spanning the gap. The CDR3 DNA sequence: TGTGCCAGCAGTTACTCGACCCCAGGCTACACCGGGGAGCTGTTTTTT. Amino acids: CASSYSTPGYTGELFF.

The chain recombines TRBV13 with TRBJ1-2, with D hard to call. In germline, CDR1 is PRHDT, CDR2 FYEKMQ (reference sequence). V gave up 4 bases and J gave up 8 bases, with 11 bases separating them. The CDR3 is made up of 12 amino acids. As DNA, the CDR3 is TGTGCCAGCAGCTCCCGGGCCGAGGGCTACACCTTC. This sequence encodes CASSSRAEGYTF.